Presented here are 5 T cell receptor beta chains from one specimen sequenced in a study of shared T cell receptors in the human thymus. Assay used: immunoSEQ multiplex PCR; TCRdb lists only in-frame clones, some missing. The top ten clones hold approximately 0.02% of a sample with about 380,000 clones, 95% of them seen once. The sequenced material came from thymocytes. The source is a human donor.

Turning to this clone: The junction differs from germline at one of its ends, possibly a read error. This chain joins TRBV18 and TRBJ2-7; perhaps D is TRBD1 or TRBD2 (6 bases each). Germline CDR1 KGHSH, CDR2 LQKENI. The length of the CDR3 is 14 residues. The CDR3 loop is CASSNGGTRANWGF. The CDR3 DNA follows: TGTGCCAGCTCCAACGGAGGGACAAGGGCTAATTGGGGGTTC.

Comments on this clone: Lacking the conserved final phenylalanine or tryptophan, this CDR3 likely reflects a read error. No DNA is shown, since the ends of the CDR3 on it are uncertain; the CDR3 is the one TCRdb lists. This rearrangement joins TRBV6-1 to TRBJ2-7; the table's D call, TRBD2, was not checked against the DNA. Inclusive of both ends, the CDR3 amounts to 12 amino acids. Germline CDR1 MNHNS, CDR2 SASEGT. CDR3 residues: CASSESGGIFPR.

J is TRBJ2-7 and V is TRBV28, with 7 bases fitting TRBD2. There are 17 residues in the CDR3. Looked up from germline, CDR1 is MDHEN and CDR2 is SYDVKM. The ends lost 0 bases at V and 5 bases at J; junction bases unmatched: 13. The CDR3 here is CASSLCTAPDGGNEQYF. The CDR3 DNA reads as TGTGCCAGCAGTTTATGCACAGCCCCCGACGGGGGGAACGAGCAGTACTTC.

The V call is TRBV6-5, the J call TRBJ2-7; D gene unclear. This CDR3 region has 14 residues. V dropped 2 bases and J dropped 1 base, with 9 bases sitting between them. Per the germline V gene, CDR1 is MNHEY and CDR2 is SVGAGI. CDR3 loop: CASSYPAGSYEQYF. CDR3 DNA: TGTGCCAGCAGTTACCCCGCCGGGTCCTACGAGCAGTACTTC.

This clone was counted a single time. The CDR3 here is CASTEGGNYGYTF. As DNA, the CDR3 is TGTGCCAGCACGGAAGGCGGTAACTATGGCTACACCTTC. The V gene is TRBV9, the J gene TRBJ1-2; D unclear. CDR3 length equals 13 residues. Trimming left V 6 bases short and J 1 base short, with 10 bases between. Germline V CDR1 and CDR2: SGDLS, YYNGEE.